These 16 T cell receptor beta chains were sequenced from one sample in a study of blood T cell repertoires in COVID-19. Sequencing used immunoSEQ multiplex PCR; TCRdb keeps in-frame clones, though not all of them. The sample has a few hundred thousand clones; 70% to 90% are singletons. Material for sequencing was peripheral blood. The source of these receptors is a woman aged 25 to 39 with COVID-19, enrolled during active disease.

V gene TRBV6-5 combines with J gene TRBJ2-7, with TRBD2 matching over 9 bases. Germline loops: CDR1 MNHEY, CDR2 SVGAGI. V shed 6 bases, J shed 4 bases, and the junction held 4 bases outside the gene matches. This CDR3 spans 13 amino acids. CDR3 in DNA: TGTGCCAGCAGGGCGGGAGGGGGGTACGAGCAGTACTTC. As protein: CASRAGGGYEQYF.

The rearrangement joins TRBV7-3 to TRBJ1-1; D possibly corresponds to TRBD1 (5 bases). CDR3 length: 14 residues. CDR1 and CDR2 (germline): SGHTA, FQGTGA. V lost 9 bases and J lost 10, with 24 bases in between. The CDR3 DNA reads as TGTGCCAGAAATATCGGGACTCCTCGGGCAGGAGCTTTCTTT. This translates into CARNIGTPRAGAFF.

This rearrangement joins TRBV19 to TRBJ2-1; D is perhaps TRBD1 (5 bases). V was shortened by 4 bases and J by 7 bases, with 11 bases between the two germline ends. Germline V gene lookup returns CDR1 LNHDA and CDR2 SQIVND (reference sequence). This CDR3 region has 13 residues. CDR3 nucleotide sequence: TGTGCCAGTAGTACTCTCCAGGGAAATGAGCAGTTCTTC. Residues: CASSTLQGNEQFF.

Only a few counts were recorded for this clone. V and J are TRBV27 and TRBJ2-3; D perhaps matches TRBD2 (6 bases). Germline lookup yields CDR1 MNHEY and CDR2 SMNVEV (reference sequence). This CDR3 spans 14 amino acids. V lost 3 bases to trimming and J lost 3 bases, with 10 bases between them. The CDR3 region is CASSFTGETDTQYF. For the CDR3, the DNA is TGTGCCAGCAGTTTTACGGGAGAGACAGATACGCAGTATTTT.

The chain employs TRBV30 and TRBJ2-7; TRBD2 matches at 10 bases. V lost 3 bases, J lost 2 bases, and 7 bases stayed unmatched. Per the germline V gene, CDR1 is GTSNPN and CDR2 is SVGIG (reference sequence). CDR3 length: 15 residues. CDR3 nucleotide sequence: TGTGCCTGGAGCCACACTAGCGGGACACCCTACGAGCAGTACTTC. The encoded protein is CAWSHTSGTPYEQYF.

The chain joins TRBV20-1 to TRBJ2-1; tentatively, D is TRBD1 or TRBD2 (5 bases each). CDR3 size: 14 residues. The germline gives CDR1 DFQATT, CDR2 SNEGSKA (reference sequence). V shed 3 bases and J shed 8 bases, with 17 bases lying between them. This chain's CDR3 is CSASGALTRDEQFF. DNA of the CDR3: TGCAGTGCTAGTGGGGCCCTCACTAGGGATGAGCAGTTCTTC.

The V call is TRBV19, the J call TRBJ1-2; TRBD1 matches 8 bases. Germline CDR1 and CDR2: LNHDA and SQIVND (reference sequence). Unmatched junction bases numbered 8, after V lost 7 bases and J lost 4 bases. The CDR3 covers 14 residues. The CDR3 here is CASNPGGSTYGYTF. Here the CDR3 DNA reads TGTGCCAGTAACCCAGGGGGCTCTACCTATGGCTACACCTTC.

This chain connects TRBV7-8 to TRBJ1-1, with D hard to call. The CDR3 length is 13 residues. Trimming cost V 5 bases and J 10 bases, with 17 bases left between them. The germline V gene has CDR1 SGHVS and CDR2 FQNEAQ. As DNA, the CDR3 is TGTGCCAGCAGCCGTACCGAGACGGAGAGAGCTTTCTTT. Its protein product is CASSRTETERAFF.

The chain links TRBV4-1 to TRBJ2-6; D gene ambiguous. The CDR3 has 15 residues. The germline V and J ends were trimmed by 1 base and 0 bases, with 4 bases remaining between them. Germline values: CDR1 MGHRA, CDR2 YSYEKL. Here the CDR3 reads CASSQGSSGANVLTF. The DNA for the CDR3 is TGCGCCAGCAGCCAAGGGAGCTCTGGGGCCAACGTCCTGACTTTC.

J is TRBJ1-4 and V is TRBV6-4, with 9 bases lining up with TRBD1. This CDR3 has 17 amino acids. The J segment lost 7 bases and the V segment lost 5 bases, leaving 14 bases of the junction unmatched. Germline loops: CDR1 MRHNA, CDR2 SNTAGT. CDR3 nucleotides: TGTGCCAGCAGTACAACGCCTCCGGGACAGGGAGGTGAAAAACTGTTTTTT. This gives the protein CASSTTPPGQGGEKLFF.

The chain couples TRBV6-6 to TRBJ2-5, with D possibly being TRBD2 (5 bases). The V gene's germline CDR1 is MNHNY and CDR2 SVGAGI (reference sequence). Trimming left V 0 bases short and J 2 bases short, with 10 bases between. This CDR3 is built from 15 residues. The CDR3 here is CASSYSRVGQETQYF. CDR3 bases: TGTGCCAGCAGTTACTCGAGGGTAGGGCAAGAGACCCAGTACTTC.

The chain is built from TRBV20-1 and TRBJ2-5; unclear D gene. This CDR3 is 10 amino acids long. Germline V gene lookup returns CDR1 DFQATT and CDR2 SNEGSKA (reference sequence). The CDR3 DNA follows: TGCAGCCAATCGGAAGAGACCCAGTACTTC. As protein: CSQSEETQYF.

The rearrangement joins TRBV2 to TRBJ2-1; TRBD2 matches at 8 bases. V lost 10 bases to trimming and J lost 8 bases; unmatched junction nucleotides: 10. This CDR3 contains 13 residues. Germline V gives CDR1 SNHLY, CDR2 FYNNEI. The CDR3 sequence: CANSAGEDDEQFF. In nucleotides, the CDR3 is TGTGCCAACTCAGCGGGAGAGGATGATGAGCAGTTCTTC.

This clone is a singleton in its sample. The genes are TRBV10-3 and TRBJ2-2; D ambiguous. The germline CDR1 and CDR2 sequences are ENHRY and SYGVKD. V was trimmed by 11 bases and J by 1 base, leaving 11 bases between them. There are 13 residues in the CDR3. The CDR3 DNA sequence: TGTGCCCTCCTAAAAGAGAACACCGGGGAGCTGTTTTTT. It translates to CALLKENTGELFF.

Notes on this clone: At the DNA level, this CDR3 is encoded by other sequences in the same sample as well. The rearrangement links TRBV30 to TRBJ2-7, with D possibly being TRBD1 (6 bases). This CDR3 comprises 12 residues. V was shortened by 1 base and J by 3 bases, with 7 bases between the two germline ends. The germline CDR1 and CDR2 sequences are GTSNPN and SVGIG (reference sequence). CDR3: CAWSADSYEQYF. Here the CDR3 DNA reads TGTGCCTGGAGTGCGGACAGCTACGAGCAGTACTTC.

The chain joins TRBV28 to TRBJ1-2; D is possibly TRBD1 (6 bases). Germline V CDR1 and CDR2: MDHEN, SYDVKM. This CDR3 contains 13 residues. The V end lost 7 bases, the J end lost 2 bases, and 11 bases lay between the germline ends. CDR3 protein: CASTWGQNYGYTF. CDR3 in DNA: TGTGCCAGCACCTGGGGGCAGAACTATGGCTACACCTTC.